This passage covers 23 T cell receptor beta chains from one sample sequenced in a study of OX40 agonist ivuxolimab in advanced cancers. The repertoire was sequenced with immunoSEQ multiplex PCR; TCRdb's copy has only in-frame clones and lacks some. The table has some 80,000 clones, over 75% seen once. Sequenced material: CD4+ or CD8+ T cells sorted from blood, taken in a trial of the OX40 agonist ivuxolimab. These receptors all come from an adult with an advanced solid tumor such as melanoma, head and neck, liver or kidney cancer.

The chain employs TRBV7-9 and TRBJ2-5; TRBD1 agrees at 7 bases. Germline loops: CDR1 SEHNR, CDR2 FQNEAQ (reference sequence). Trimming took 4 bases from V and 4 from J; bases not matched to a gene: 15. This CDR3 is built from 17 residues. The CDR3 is CASSSSSTGWIGETQYF. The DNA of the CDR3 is TGTGCCAGCAGCTCGTCCTCGACAGGGTGGATCGGAGAGACCCAGTACTTC.

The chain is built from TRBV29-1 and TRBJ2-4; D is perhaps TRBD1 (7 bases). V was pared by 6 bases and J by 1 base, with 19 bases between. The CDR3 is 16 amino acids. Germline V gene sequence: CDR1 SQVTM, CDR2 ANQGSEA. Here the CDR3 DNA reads TGCAGCGTAGGAGGGGGCGGTTTTTTGGCCAAAAACATTCAGTACTTC. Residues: CSVGGGGFLAKNIQYF.

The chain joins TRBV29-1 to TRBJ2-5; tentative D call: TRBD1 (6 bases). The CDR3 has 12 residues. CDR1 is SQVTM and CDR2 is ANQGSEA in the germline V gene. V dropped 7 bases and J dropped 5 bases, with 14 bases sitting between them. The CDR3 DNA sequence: TGCAGCGGTATACAGGGTTCGGAGACCCAGTACTTC. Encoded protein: CSGIQGSETQYF. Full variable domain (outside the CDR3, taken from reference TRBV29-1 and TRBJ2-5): SAVISQKPSRDICQRGTSLTIQCQVDSQVTMMFWYRQQPGQSLTLIATANQGSEATYESGFVIDKFPISRPNLTFSTLTVSNMSPEDSSIYLCSGIQGSETQYFGPGTRLLVL.

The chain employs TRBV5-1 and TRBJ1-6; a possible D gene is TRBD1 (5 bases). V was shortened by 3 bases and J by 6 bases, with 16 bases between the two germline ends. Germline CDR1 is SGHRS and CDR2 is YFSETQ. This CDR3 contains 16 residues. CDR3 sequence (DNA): TGCGCCAGCAGCTCCCTGGACATCGGGTCTAATTCACCCCTCCACTTT. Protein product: CASSSLDIGSNSPLHF.

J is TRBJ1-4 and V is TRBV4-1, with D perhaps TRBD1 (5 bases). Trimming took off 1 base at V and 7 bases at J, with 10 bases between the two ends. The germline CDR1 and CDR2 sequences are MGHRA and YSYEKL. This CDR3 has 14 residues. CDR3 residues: CASSQVQGGEKLFF. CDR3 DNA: TGCGCCAGCAGCCAAGTCCAGGGAGGTGAAAAACTGTTTTTT.

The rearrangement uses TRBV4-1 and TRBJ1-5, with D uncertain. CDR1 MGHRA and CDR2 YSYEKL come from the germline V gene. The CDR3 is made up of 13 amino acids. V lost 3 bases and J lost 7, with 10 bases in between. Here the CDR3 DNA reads TGCGCCAGCAGCCAGGGCAGGTTCCAGCCCCAGCATTTT. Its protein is CASSQGRFQPQHF.

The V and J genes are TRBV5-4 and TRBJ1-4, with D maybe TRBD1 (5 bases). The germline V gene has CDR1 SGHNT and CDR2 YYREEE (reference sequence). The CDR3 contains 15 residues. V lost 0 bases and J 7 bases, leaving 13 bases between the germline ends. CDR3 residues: CASSLEGGAREKLFF. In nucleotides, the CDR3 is TGTGCCAGCAGCTTGGAAGGTGGGGCGCGTGAAAAACTGTTTTTT.

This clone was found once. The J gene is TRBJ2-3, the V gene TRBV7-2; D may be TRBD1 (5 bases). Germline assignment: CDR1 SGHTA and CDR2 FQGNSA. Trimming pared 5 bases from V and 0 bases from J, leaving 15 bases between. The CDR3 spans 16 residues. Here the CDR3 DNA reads TGTGCCAGCAGCCCCCGATCGACAGCTAGCACAGATACGCAGTATTTT. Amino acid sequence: CASSPRSTASTDTQYF.

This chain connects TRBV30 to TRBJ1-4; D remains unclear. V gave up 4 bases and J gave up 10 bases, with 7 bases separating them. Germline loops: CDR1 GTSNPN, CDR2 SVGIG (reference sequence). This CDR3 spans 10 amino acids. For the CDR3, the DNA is TGTGCCTGGATGGGCGTAAAACTGTTTTTT. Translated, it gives CAWMGVKLFF.

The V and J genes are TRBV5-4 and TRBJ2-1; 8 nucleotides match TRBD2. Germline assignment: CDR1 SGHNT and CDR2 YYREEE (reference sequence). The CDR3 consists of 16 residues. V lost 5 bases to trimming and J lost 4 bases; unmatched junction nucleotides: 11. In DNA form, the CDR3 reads TGTGCCAGCAGAAGAGGGCAACGGGAGGGGTACAATGAGCAGTTCTTC. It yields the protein CASRRGQREGYNEQFF.

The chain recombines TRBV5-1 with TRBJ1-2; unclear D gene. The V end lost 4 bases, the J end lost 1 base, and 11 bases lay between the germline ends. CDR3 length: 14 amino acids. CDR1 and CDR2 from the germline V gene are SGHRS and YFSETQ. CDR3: CASSRGEGNYGYTF. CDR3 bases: TGCGCCAGCAGCCGCGGAGAGGGTAACTATGGCTACACCTTC.

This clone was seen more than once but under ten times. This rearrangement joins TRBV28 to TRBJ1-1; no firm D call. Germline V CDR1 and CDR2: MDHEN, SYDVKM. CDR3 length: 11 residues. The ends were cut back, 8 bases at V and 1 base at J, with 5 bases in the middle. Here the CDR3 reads CASEENTEAFF. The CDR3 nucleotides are TGTGCCAGCGAGGAGAACACTGAAGCTTTCTTT.

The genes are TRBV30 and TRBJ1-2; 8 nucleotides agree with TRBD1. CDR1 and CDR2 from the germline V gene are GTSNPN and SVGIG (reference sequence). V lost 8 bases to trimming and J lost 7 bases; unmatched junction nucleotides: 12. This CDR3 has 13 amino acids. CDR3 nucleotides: TGTGCCACACACGACAGGGGATTTCGTGGCTACACCTTC. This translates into CATHDRGFRGYTF.

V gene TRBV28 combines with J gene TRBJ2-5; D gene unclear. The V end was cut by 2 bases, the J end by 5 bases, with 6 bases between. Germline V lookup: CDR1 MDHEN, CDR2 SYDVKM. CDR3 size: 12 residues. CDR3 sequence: CASSLSGETQYF. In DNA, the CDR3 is TGTGCCAGCAGTTTAAGTGGCGAGACCCAGTACTTC.

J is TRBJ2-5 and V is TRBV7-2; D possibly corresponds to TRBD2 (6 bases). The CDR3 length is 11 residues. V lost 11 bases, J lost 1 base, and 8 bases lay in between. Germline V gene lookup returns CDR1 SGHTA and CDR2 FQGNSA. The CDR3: CARRGQETQYF. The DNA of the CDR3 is TGTGCCCGGAGGGGCCAAGAGACCCAGTACTTC. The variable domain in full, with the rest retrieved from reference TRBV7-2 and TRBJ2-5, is GAGVSQSPSNKVTEKGKDVELRCDPISGHTALYWYRQSLGQGLEFLIYFQGNSAPDKSGLPSDRFSAERTGGSVSTLTIQRTQQEDSAVYLCARRGQETQYFGPGTRLLVL.

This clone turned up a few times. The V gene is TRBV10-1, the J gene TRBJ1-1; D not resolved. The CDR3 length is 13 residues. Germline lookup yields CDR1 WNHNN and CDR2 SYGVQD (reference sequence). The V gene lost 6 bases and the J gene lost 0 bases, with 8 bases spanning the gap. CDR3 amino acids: CASSQNMNTEAFF. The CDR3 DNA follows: TGCGCCAGCAGCCAGAACATGAACACTGAAGCTTTCTTT.

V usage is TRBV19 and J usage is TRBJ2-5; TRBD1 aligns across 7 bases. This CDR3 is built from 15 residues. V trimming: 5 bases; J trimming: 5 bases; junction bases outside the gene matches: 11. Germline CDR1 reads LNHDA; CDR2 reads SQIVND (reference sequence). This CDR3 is CASSPTEGAWETQYF. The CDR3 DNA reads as TGTGCCAGTAGTCCGACAGAGGGGGCCTGGGAGACCCAGTACTTC.

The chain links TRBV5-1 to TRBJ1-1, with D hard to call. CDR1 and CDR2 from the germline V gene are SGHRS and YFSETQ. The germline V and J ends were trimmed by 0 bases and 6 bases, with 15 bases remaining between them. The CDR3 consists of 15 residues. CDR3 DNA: TGCGCCAGCAGCTTGGGGGTCTGGGAGGGTGCTGAAGCTTTCTTT. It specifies CASSLGVWEGAEAFF.

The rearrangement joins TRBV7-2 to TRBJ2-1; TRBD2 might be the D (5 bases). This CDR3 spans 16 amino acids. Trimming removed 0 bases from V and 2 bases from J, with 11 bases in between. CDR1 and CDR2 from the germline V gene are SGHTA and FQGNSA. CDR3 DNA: TGTGCCAGCAGCTTAGCGGGAGTAAGCGCCTACAATGAGCAGTTCTTC. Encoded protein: CASSLAGVSAYNEQFF.

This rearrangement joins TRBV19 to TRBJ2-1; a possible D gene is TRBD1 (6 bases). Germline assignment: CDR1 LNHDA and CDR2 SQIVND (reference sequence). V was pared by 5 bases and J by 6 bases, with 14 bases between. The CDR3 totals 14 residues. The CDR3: CASSYREWGNEQFF. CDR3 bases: TGTGCCAGTAGTTACAGGGAATGGGGCAATGAGCAGTTCTTC.

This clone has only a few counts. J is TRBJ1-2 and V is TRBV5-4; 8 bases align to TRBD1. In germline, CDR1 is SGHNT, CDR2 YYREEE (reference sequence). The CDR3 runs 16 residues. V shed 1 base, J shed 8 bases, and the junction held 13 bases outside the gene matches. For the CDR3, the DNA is TGTGCCAGCAGCTTGCGTGTCATTGCAGGGGGCAGGGGCTACACCTTC. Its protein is CASSLRVIAGGRGYTF.

The chain's CDR3 is CASSQVPRGPQHF. DNA for the CDR3: TGTGCCAGCAGCCAAGTACCTCGTGGGCCCCAGCATTTT. V is TRBV14 and J is TRBJ1-5; unclear D gene. The germline CDR1 and CDR2 sequences are SGHDN and FVKESK. Trimming took off 1 base at V and 9 bases at J, with 10 bases between the two ends. The CDR3 length is 13 residues.

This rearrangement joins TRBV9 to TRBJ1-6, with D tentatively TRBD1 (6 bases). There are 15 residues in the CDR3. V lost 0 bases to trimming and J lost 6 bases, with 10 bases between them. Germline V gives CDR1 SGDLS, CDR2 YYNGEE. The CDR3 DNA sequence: TGTGCCAGCAGCGTAGACGGACAGCGTAATTCACCCCTCCACTTT. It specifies CASSVDGQRNSPLHF.